The rows below give T cell receptor beta chains drawn from one sample of a study of radiotherapy plus CTLA-4 blockade in lung cancer. Clones were sequenced by immunoSEQ multiplex PCR, and TCRdb holds only the in-frame ones, with some missing. The sample records some 49,000 clones, roughly 85% being singletons. The sample here was peripheral blood, taken from a patient treated with radiotherapy plus ipilimumab. These receptors were collected from a human donor with non-small cell lung cancer whose response to radiotherapy plus ipilimumab could not be evaluated. The CDR3 runs from the conserved cysteine through the conserved F or W. The order of the fields is clone size, V gene, J gene, D gene, CDR3 DNA, CDR3 protein. D genes are given only for firm matches. Clone size is not always given. Where it is, it says once, few, many or a class for expanded clones.

abundance: few
v_gene: TRBV5-6
j_gene: TRBJ1-1
d_gene: .
CDR3nt: TGTGCCAGCAGCTTGGTTCGACGGACTCGTCCCACTGAAGCTTTCTTT
CDR3aa: CASSLVRRTRPTEAFF

abundance: .
v_gene: TRBV11-1
j_gene: TRBJ2-5
d_gene: .
CDR3nt: TGTGCCAGCAGCCTGAATGCGGGAAAGACCCAGTACTTC
CDR3aa: CASSLNAGKTQYF

abundance: .
v_gene: TRBV4-3
j_gene: TRBJ1-2
d_gene: .
CDR3nt: TGCGCCAGCAGCCAAGTCGCAGGCTATGGCTACACCTTC
CDR3aa: CASSQVAGYGYTF

abundance: .
v_gene: TRBV9
j_gene: TRBJ2-2
d_gene: TRBD2
CDR3nt: TGTGCCAGCAGCCCCTTACGGACTAGCGGGGGGGGAGGTACCGGGGAGCTGTTTTTT
CDR3aa: CASSPLRTSGGGGTGELFF

abundance: .
v_gene: TRBV4-3
j_gene: TRBJ1-1
d_gene: .
CDR3nt: TGCGCCAGCAGCCTAAAGGTACAGATTCGGACTGAAGCTTTCTTT
CDR3aa: CASSLKVQIRTEAFF

abundance: .
v_gene: TRBV19
j_gene: TRBJ2-2
d_gene: TRBD2
CDR3nt: TGTGCCAGTTTGGGGGGGGTGAACACCGGGGAGCTGTTTTTT
CDR3aa: CASLGGVNTGELFF

abundance: .
v_gene: TRBV11-3
j_gene: TRBJ2-1
d_gene: TRBD2
CDR3nt: TGTGCCAGCAGCTTAGGTAGTAGCGGGAGCCATGAGCAGTTCTTC
CDR3aa: CASSLGSSGSHEQFF

abundance: .
v_gene: TRBV11-3
j_gene: TRBJ2-3
d_gene: TRBD2
CDR3nt: TGTGCCAGCAGCTTAGCGGCGGGAGCCACAGATACGCAGTATTTT
CDR3aa: CASSLAAGATDTQYF

abundance: .
v_gene: TRBV10-3
j_gene: TRBJ2-7
d_gene: .
CDR3nt: TGTGCCATCAGTGAGTCTCGGACAGCTACTGCTTACGAGCAGTACTTC
CDR3aa: CAISESRTATAYEQYF

abundance: .
v_gene: TRBV2
j_gene: TRBJ2-4
d_gene: .
CDR3nt: TGTGCCAGCAGTGCGGCCTTGAGCGACATTCAGTACTTC
CDR3aa: CASSAALSDIQYF

abundance: few
v_gene: TRBV28
j_gene: TRBJ2-1
d_gene: TRBD1
CDR3nt: TGTGCCAGCAGTCCGCTCCCTGGGACAGGGAGCCACGATGAGCAGTTCTTC
CDR3aa: CASSPLPGTGSHDEQFF

abundance: .
v_gene: TRBV11-2
j_gene: TRBJ2-5
d_gene: TRBD1
CDR3nt: TGTGCCAGCAGCTTAGGTACAGGGGGCAATAGGGCCCAGTACTTC
CDR3aa: CASSLGTGGNRAQYF

abundance: .
v_gene: TRBV18
j_gene: TRBJ2-6
d_gene: .
CDR3nt: TGTGCCAGTTCACTACAGGGTTCTGGGGCCAACGTCCTGACTTTC
CDR3aa: CASSLQGSGANVLTF

abundance: .
v_gene: TRBV5-1
j_gene: TRBJ2-7
d_gene: .
CDR3nt: TGCGCCAGCGGAGGGGGCGCAAGCTACGAGCAGTACTTC
CDR3aa: CASGGGASYEQYF

abundance: .
v_gene: TRBV18
j_gene: TRBJ1-2
d_gene: .
CDR3nt: TGTGCCAGCTCACCCACAGACGGTCTTTGGGATGGCTACACCTTC
CDR3aa: CASSPTDGLWDGYTF

abundance: .
v_gene: TRBV20-1
j_gene: TRBJ2-5
d_gene: TRBD1
CDR3nt: TGCAGTTCGACAGGGTTGGAGACCCAGTACTTC
CDR3aa: CSSTGLETQYF

abundance: .
v_gene: TRBV11-2
j_gene: TRBJ2-1
d_gene: TRBD2
CDR3nt: TGTGCCAGCAGCTTAGTCTGGGCGGGAGGCCTAAACAATGAGCAGTTCTTC
CDR3aa: CASSLVWAGGLNNEQFF

abundance: once
v_gene: TRBV30
j_gene: TRBJ2-3
d_gene: .
CDR3nt: TGTGCCTGGAATGGGGCGTTCAGCACAGATACGCAGTATTTT
CDR3aa: CAWNGAFSTDTQYF

abundance: .
v_gene: TRBV28
j_gene: TRBJ2-7
d_gene: .
CDR3nt: TGTGCCAGCAGTCGGAGGGAGGGGGTTATTATATACGAGCAGTACTTC
CDR3aa: CASSRREGVIIYEQYF

abundance: few
v_gene: TRBV9
j_gene: TRBJ1-2
d_gene: .
CDR3nt: TGTGCCAGCAGCGTAGATACACATGGCTACACCTTC
CDR3aa: CASSVDTHGYTF

abundance: .
v_gene: TRBV30
j_gene: TRBJ2-7
d_gene: .
CDR3nt: TGTGCCTGGAGTGGGTCAAGGACATCGGTAACCTACGAGCAGTACTTC
CDR3aa: CAWSGSRTSVTYEQYF

abundance: .
v_gene: TRBV5-8
j_gene: TRBJ2-2
d_gene: TRBD1
CDR3nt: TGTGCCAGCAGCTGGGACAGGGGACGCACCGGGGAGCTGTTTTTT
CDR3aa: CASSWDRGRTGELFF

abundance: .
v_gene: TRBV30
j_gene: TRBJ2-7
d_gene: .
CDR3nt: TGTGCCTGGAGTGGTGCGGGGATCGAGCAGTACTTC
CDR3aa: CAWSGAGIEQYF

abundance: .
v_gene: TRBV28
j_gene: TRBJ1-3
d_gene: .
CDR3nt: TGTGCCAGCAGTTCTTCAAGGACAGCCAGCTCCTCTGGAAACACCATATATTTT
CDR3aa: CASSSSRTASSSGNTIYF

abundance: .
v_gene: TRBV7-3
j_gene: TRBJ2-1
d_gene: TRBD2
CDR3nt: TGTGCCAGCAGCTCCCAGCGGGATGTTACCTACAATGAGCAGTTCTTC
CDR3aa: CASSSQRDVTYNEQFF

abundance: few
v_gene: TRBV5-1
j_gene: TRBJ2-1
d_gene: .
CDR3nt: TGCGCCAGCAGCCCCAGACTAACTCATGAGCAGTTCTTC
CDR3aa: CASSPRLTHEQFF

abundance: .
v_gene: TRBV9
j_gene: TRBJ1-2
d_gene: TRBD1
CDR3nt: TGTGCCAGCGGACAGGGAACTTCTAACTATGGCTACACCTTC
CDR3aa: CASGQGTSNYGYTF

abundance: .
v_gene: TRBV19
j_gene: TRBJ1-2
d_gene: TRBD1
CDR3nt: TGTGCCAGTAGTACCCGACAGGGGTTCTATGGCTACACCTTC
CDR3aa: CASSTRQGFYGYTF

abundance: .
v_gene: TRBV7-2
j_gene: TRBJ2-7
d_gene: TRBD2
CDR3nt: TGTGCCAGCAGCGACGAACTAGCGGCTCCTTCCTACGAGCAGTACTTC
CDR3aa: CASSDELAAPSYEQYF

abundance: once
v_gene: TRBV30
j_gene: TRBJ1-1
d_gene: .
CDR3nt: TGTGCCTGGAGTTCGGCGGGGAACACTGAAGCTTTCTTT
CDR3aa: CAWSSAGNTEAFF

abundance: .
v_gene: TRBV6-6
j_gene: TRBJ2-3
d_gene: TRBD1
CDR3nt: TGTGCCACCGGACAGGGGGAATTCACAGATACGCAGTATTTT
CDR3aa: CATGQGEFTDTQYF

abundance: .
v_gene: TRBV2
j_gene: TRBJ1-2
d_gene: .
CDR3nt: TGTGCCAGCAGTGGGGGGCGGACAAACTATGGCTACACCTTC
CDR3aa: CASSGGRTNYGYTF

abundance: few
v_gene: TRBV19
j_gene: TRBJ1-5
d_gene: .
CDR3nt: TGTGCCAGTAGTAGGGTGACAGGCTATAGCAATCAGCCCCAGCATTTT
CDR3aa: CASSRVTGYSNQPQHF

abundance: .
v_gene: TRBV6-6
j_gene: TRBJ2-7
d_gene: TRBD1
CDR3nt: TGTGCCAGCAGTTCGACAGGGTTGAACGAGCAGTACTTC
CDR3aa: CASSSTGLNEQYF